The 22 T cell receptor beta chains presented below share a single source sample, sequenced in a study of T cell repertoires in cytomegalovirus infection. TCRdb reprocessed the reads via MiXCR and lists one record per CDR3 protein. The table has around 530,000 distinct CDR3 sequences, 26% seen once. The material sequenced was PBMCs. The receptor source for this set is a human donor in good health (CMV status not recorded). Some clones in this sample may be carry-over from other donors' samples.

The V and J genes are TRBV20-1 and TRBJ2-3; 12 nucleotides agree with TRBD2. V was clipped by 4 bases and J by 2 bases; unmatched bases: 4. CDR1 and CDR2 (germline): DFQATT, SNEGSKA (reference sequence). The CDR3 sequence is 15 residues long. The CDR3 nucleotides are TGCAGTGCTACATGGACTAGCGGGGTCACAGATACGCAGTATTTT. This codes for CSATWTSGVTDTQYF.

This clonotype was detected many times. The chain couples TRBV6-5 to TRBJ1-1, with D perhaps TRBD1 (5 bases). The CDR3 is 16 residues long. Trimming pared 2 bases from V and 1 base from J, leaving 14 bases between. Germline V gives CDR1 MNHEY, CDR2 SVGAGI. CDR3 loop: CASSYPPGPSNTEAFF. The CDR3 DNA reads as TGTGCCAGCAGTTACCCGCCAGGGCCGTCGAACACTGAAGCTTTCTTT.

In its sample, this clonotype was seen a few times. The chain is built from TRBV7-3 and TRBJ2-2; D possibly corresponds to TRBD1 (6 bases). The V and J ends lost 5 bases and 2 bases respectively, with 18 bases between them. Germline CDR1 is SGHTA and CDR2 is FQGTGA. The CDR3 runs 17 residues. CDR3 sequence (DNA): TGTGCCAGCAGCCCAGGGCAGGGGTTCGGAAACACCGGGGAGCTGTTTTTT. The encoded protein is CASSPGQGFGNTGELFF.

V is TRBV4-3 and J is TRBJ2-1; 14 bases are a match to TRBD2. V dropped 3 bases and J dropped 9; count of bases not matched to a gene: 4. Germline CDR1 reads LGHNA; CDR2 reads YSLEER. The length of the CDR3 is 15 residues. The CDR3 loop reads CASSQGLAGAGEQFF. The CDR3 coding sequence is TGCGCCAGCAGCCAGGGACTAGCGGGAGCAGGTGAGCAGTTCTTC.

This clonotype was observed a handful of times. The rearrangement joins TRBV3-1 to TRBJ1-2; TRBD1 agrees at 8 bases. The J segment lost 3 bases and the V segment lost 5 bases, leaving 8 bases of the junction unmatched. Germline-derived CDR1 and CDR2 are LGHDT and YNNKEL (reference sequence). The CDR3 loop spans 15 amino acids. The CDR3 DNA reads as TGTGCCAGCAGCTATACCGGGACAGGTGACTATGGCTACACCTTC. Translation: CASSYTGTGDYGYTF. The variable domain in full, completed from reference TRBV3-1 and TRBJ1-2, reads DTAVSQTPKYLVTQMGNDKSIKCEQNLGHDTMYWYKQDSKKFLKIMFSYNNKELIINETVPNRFSPKSPDKAHLNLHINSLELGDSAVYFCASSYTGTGDYGYTFGSGTRLTVV.

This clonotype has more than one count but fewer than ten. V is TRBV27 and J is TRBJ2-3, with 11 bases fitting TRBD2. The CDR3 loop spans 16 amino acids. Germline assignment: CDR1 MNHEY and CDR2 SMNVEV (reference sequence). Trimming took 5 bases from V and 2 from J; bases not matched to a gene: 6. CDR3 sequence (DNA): TGTGCCAGCAGTACCATAGCGGGAGGGAACACAGATACGCAGTATTTT. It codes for CASSTIAGGNTDTQYF.

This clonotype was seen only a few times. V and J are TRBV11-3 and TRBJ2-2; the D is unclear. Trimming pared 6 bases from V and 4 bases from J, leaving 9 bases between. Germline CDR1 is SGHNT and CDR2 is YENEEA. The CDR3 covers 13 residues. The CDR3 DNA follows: TGTGCCAGCAGTCCCTACCCCACCGGGGAGCTGTTTTTT. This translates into CASSPYPTGELFF.

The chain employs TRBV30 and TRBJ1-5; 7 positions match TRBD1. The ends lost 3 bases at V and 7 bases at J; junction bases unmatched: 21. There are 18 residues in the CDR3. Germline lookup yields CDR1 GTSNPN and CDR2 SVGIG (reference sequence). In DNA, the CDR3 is TGTGCCTGGAGCCGTAGGACAGTCCGGACAGGCGTTGGACAGCCCCAGCATTTT. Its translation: CAWSRRTVRTGVGQPQHF.

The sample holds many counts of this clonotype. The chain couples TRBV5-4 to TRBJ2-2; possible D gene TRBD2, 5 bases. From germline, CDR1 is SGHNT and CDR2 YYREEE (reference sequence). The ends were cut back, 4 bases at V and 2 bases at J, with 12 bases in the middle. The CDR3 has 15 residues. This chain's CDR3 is CASSDSGKNTGELFF. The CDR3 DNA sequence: TGTGCCAGCAGCGACTCCGGGAAAAACACCGGGGAGCTGTTTTTT.

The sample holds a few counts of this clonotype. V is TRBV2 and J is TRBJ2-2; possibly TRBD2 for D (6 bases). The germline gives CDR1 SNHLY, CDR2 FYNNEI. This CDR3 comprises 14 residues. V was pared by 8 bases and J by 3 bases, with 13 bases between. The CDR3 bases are TGTGCCAGCCTCCGGGAGCTGGACACCGGGGAGCTGTTTTTT. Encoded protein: CASLRELDTGELFF.

As DNA, the CDR3 is TGTGCCAGCAGCAGGGGACAGGGGCGCCAAGAGACCCAGTACTTC. Amino acids: CASSRGQGRQETQYF. The J gene is TRBJ2-5, the V gene TRBV7-2, with TRBD1 matching 10 bases. Germline lookup yields CDR1 SGHTA and CDR2 FQGNSA. V shed 5 bases, J shed 1 base, and the junction held 4 bases outside the gene matches. This CDR3 comprises 15 residues.

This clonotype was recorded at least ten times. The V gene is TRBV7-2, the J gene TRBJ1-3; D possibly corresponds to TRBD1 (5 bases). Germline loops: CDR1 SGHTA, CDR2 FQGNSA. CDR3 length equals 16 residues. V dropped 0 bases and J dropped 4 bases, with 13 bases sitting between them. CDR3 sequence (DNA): TGTGCCAGCAGCTTAGCTATGGGGCTTGGCGGAAACACCATATATTTT. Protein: CASSLAMGLGGNTIYF.

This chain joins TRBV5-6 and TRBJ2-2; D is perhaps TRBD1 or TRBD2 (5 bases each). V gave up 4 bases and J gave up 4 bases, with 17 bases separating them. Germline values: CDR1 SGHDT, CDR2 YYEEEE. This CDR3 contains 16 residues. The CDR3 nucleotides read TGTGCCAGCAGCCCACTCGAGGGGCTGGGCACCGGGGAGCTGTTTTTT. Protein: CASSPLEGLGTGELFF.

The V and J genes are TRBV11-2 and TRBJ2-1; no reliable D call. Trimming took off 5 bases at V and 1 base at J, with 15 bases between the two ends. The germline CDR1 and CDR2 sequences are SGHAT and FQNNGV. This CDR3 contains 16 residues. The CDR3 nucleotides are TGTGCCAGCAGCCTCCTAGTGGGGAAATCCTACAATGAGCAGTTCTTC. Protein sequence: CASSLLVGKSYNEQFF. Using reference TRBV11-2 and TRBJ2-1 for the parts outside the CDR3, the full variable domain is EAGVAQSPRYKIIEKRQSVAFWCNPISGHATLYWYQQILGQGPKLLIQFQNNGVVDDSQLPKDRFSAERLKGVDSTLKIQPAKLEDSAVYLCASSLLVGKSYNEQFFGPGTRLTVL.

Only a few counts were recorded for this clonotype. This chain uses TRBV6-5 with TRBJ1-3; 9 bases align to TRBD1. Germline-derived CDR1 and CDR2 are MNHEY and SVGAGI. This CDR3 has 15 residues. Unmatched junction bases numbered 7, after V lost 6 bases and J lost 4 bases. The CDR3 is CASSSGTGRGNTIYF. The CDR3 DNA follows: TGTGCCAGCAGCTCTGGGACAGGGAGAGGAAACACCATATATTTT.

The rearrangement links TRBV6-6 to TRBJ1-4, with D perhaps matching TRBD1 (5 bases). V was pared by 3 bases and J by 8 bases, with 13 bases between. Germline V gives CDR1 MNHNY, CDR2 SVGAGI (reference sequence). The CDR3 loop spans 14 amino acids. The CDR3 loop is CASSYIIRGEKLFF. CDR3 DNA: TGTGCCAGCAGTTATATCATTCGGGGGGAAAAACTGTTTTTT.

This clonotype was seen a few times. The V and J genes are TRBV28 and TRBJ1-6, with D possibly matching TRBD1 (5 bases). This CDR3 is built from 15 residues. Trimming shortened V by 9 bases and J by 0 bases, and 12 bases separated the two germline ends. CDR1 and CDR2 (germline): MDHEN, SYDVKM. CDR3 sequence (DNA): TGTGCCAGTGCGGGACTGAGCTCCTATAATTCACCCCTCCACTTT. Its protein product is CASAGLSSYNSPLHF.

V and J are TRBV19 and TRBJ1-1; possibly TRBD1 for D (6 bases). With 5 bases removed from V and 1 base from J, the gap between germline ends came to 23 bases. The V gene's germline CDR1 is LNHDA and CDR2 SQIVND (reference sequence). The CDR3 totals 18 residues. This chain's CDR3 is CASSPNRVRFIRNTEAFF. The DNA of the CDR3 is TGTGCCAGTAGTCCCAACAGGGTAAGGTTTATAAGGAACACTGAAGCTTTCTTT.

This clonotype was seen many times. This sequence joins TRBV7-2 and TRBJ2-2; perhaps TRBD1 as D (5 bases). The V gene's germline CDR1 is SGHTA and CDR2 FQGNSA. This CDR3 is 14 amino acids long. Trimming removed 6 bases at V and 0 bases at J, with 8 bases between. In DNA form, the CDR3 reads TGTGCCAGCAGGCCAGGGTCGAACACCGGGGAGCTGTTTTTT. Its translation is CASRPGSNTGELFF. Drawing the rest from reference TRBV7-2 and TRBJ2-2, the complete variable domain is GAGVSQSPSNKVTEKGKDVELRCDPISGHTALYWYRQSLGQGLEFLIYFQGNSAPDKSGLPSDRFSAERTGGSVSTLTIQRTQQEDSAVYLCASRPGSNTGELFFGEGSRLTVL.

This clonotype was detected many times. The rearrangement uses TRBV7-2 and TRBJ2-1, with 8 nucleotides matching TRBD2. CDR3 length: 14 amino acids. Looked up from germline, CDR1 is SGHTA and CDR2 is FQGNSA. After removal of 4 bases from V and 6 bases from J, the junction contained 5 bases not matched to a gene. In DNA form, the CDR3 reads TGTGCCAGCAGCTCTAGCGGGCAGACCAATGAGCAGTTCTTC. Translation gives CASSSSGQTNEQFF.

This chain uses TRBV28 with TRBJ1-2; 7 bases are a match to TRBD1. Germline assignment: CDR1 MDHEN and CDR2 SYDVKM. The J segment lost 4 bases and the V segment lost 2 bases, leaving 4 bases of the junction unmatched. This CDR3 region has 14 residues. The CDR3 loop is CASSLIGTVYGYTF. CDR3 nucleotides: TGTGCCAGCAGTTTAATCGGGACAGTCTATGGCTACACCTTC.

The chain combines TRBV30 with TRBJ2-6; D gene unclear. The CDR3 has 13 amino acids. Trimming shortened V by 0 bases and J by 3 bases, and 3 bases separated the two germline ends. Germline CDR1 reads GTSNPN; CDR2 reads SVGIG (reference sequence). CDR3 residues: CAWSVDGANVLTF. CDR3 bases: TGTGCCTGGAGTGTAGATGGGGCCAACGTCCTGACTTTC.